This TCR beta chain appears in the sequencing data of a study of blood T cell repertoires in COVID-19. In the study overall: The United States, Italy and Spain supplied acute and convalescent COVID-19 samples. T cells, B-cell-depleted T cells, or PBMCs provided the cDNA or gDNA that served as material.

This clone has only a few counts. V lost 4 bases and J lost 3, with 8 bases in between. The CDR3 totals 13 residues. CDR1 and CDR2 (germline): LGHNA, YNFKEQ. Authors' data handling: Reference gene primer amplification gave nucleated cell count estimates. The protocol was immunoSEQ multiplex PCR, while the TCRdb copy is restricted to in-frame clones and leaves out a portion. V and J calls and clone size are as listed in that table; D and trimming were resolved from the DNA. The sample has tens of thousands of clones, approximately 79% seen once. This clonotype was sampled from a human donor with acute or convalescent COVID-19. The donor label of this sample is uncertain. The rearrangement links TRBV4-2 to TRBJ2-3; D perhaps matches TRBD2 (5 bases). The sequenced sample was peripheral blood. CDR3 nucleotide sequence: TGTGCCAGCAGCCCCCGAGGGACAGATACGCAGTATTTT. Protein product: CASSPRGTDTQYF.